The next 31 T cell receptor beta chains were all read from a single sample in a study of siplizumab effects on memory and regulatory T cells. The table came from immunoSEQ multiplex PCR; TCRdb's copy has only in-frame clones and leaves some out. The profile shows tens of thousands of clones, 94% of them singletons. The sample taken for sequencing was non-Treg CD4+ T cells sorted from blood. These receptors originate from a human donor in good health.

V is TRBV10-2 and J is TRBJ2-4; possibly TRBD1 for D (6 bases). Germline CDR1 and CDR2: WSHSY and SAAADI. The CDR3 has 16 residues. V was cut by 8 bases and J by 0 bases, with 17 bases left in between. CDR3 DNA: TGCGCCAGCCTTGACAGGTCGGTCCCAGCCAAAAACATTCAGTACTTC. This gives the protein CASLDRSVPAKNIQYF.

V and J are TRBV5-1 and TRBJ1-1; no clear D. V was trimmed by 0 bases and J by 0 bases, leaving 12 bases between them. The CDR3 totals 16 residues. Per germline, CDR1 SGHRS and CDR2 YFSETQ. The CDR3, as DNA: TGCGCCAGCAGCTTGGTGGGAGCGGGGATGAACACTGAAGCTTTCTTT. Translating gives CASSLVGAGMNTEAFF.

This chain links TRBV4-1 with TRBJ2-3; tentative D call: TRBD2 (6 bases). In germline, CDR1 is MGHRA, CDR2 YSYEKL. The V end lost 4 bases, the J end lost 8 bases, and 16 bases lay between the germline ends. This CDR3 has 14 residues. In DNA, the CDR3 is TGCGCCAGCAGCCTACGGGAGTGGTACGGTACGCAGTATTTT. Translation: CASSLREWYGTQYF.

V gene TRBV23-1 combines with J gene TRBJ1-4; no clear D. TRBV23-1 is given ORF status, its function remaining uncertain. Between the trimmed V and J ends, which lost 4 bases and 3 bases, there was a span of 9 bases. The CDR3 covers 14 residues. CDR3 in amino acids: CASSRDSSNEKLFF. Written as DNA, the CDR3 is TGCGCCAGCAGTCGGGATTCCTCTAATGAAAAACTGTTTTTT.

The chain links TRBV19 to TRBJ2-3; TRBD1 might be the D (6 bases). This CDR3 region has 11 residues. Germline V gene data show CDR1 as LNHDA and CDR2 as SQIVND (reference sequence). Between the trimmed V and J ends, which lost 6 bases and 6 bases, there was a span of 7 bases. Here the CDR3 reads CASSQGDTQYF. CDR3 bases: TGTGCCAGTAGCCAGGGGGATACGCAGTATTTT. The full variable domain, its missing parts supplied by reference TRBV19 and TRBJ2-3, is DGGITQSPKYLFRKEGQNVTLSCEQNLNHDAMYWYRQDPGQGLRLIYYSQIVNDFQKGDIAEGYSVSREKKESFPLTVTSAQKNPTAFYLCASSQGDTQYFGPGTRLTVL.

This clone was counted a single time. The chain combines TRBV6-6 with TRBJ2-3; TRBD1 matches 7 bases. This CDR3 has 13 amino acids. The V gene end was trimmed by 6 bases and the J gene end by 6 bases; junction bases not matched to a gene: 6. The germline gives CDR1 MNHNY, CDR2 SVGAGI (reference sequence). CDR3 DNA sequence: TGTGCCAGCAGCAATCAGGGGGTCGATACGCAGTATTTT. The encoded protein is CASSNQGVDTQYF.

The CDR3 coding sequence is TGTGCCAGCAGCTTGGACCCGAATCAGCCCCAGCATTTT. As protein: CASSLDPNQPQHF. The rearrangement joins TRBV9 to TRBJ1-5; D gene ambiguous. CDR3 length equals 13 residues. V was shortened by 4 bases and J by 4 bases, with 9 bases between the two germline ends. CDR1 is SGDLS, CDR2 YYNGEE, per germline.

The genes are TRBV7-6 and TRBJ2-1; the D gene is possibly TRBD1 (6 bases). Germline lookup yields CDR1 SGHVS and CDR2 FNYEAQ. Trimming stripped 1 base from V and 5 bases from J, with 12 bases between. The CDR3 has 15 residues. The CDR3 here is CASSLETGSDNEQFF. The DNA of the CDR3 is TGTGCCAGCAGCTTAGAGACAGGATCGGACAATGAGCAGTTCTTC.

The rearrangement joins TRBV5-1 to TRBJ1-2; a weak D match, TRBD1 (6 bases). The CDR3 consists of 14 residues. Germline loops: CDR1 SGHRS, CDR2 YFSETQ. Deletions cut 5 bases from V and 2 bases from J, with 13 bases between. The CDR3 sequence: CASSSQGINYGYTF. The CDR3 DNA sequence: TGCGCCAGCAGTTCTCAGGGGATCAACTATGGCTACACCTTC.

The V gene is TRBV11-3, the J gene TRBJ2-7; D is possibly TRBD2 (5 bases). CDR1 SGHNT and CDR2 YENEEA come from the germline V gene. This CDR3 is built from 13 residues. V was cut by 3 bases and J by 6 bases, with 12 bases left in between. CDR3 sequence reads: CASSLIEGGEQYF. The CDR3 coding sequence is TGTGCCAGCAGCTTGATAGAAGGAGGCGAGCAGTACTTC.

CDR3 region: CASSLGRYTEAFF. CDR3 DNA: TGTGCCAGCAGCTTAGGACGGTACACTGAAGCTTTCTTT. J is TRBJ1-1 and V is TRBV7-2; unclear D gene. Between the trimmed V and J ends, which lost 1 base and 3 bases, there was a span of 6 bases. The CDR3 consists of 13 residues. Germline loops: CDR1 SGHTA, CDR2 FQGNSA. Based on the CDR3 plus reference TRBV7-2 and TRBJ1-1, the full variable domain is GAGVSQSPSNKVTEKGKDVELRCDPISGHTALYWYRQSLGQGLEFLIYFQGNSAPDKSGLPSDRFSAERTGGSVSTLTIQRTQQEDSAVYLCASSLGRYTEAFFGQGTRLTVV.

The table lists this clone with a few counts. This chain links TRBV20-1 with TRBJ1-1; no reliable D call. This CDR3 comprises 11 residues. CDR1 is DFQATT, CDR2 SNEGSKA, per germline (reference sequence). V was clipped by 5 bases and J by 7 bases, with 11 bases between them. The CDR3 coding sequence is TGCAGTGCTGGAGGACGGCTTGAAGCTTTCTTT. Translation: CSAGGRLEAFF.

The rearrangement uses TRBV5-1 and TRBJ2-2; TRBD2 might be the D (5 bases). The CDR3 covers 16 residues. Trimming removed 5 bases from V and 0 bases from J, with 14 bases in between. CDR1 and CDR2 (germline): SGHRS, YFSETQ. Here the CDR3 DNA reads TGCGCCAGCAGTCGGACTGATTTACCGAACACCGGGGAGCTGTTTTTT. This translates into CASSRTDLPNTGELFF.

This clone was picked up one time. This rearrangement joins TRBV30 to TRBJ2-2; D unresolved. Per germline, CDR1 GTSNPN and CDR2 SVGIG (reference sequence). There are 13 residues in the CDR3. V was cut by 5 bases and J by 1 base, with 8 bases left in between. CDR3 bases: TGTGCCTGGTGGTACTTGAACACCGGGGAGCTGTTTTTT. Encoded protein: CAWWYLNTGELFF.

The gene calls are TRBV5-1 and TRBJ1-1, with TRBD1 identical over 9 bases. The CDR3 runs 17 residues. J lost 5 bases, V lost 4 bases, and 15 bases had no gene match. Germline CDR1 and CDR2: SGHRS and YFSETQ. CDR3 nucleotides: TGCGCCAGCAGCCCGACGAGGACAGGGGCGTTAGGAACTGAAGCTTTCTTT. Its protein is CASSPTRTGALGTEAFF.

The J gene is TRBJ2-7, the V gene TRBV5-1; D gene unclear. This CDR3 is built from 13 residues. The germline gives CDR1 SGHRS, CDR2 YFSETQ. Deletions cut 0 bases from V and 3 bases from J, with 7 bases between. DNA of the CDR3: TGCGCCAGCAGCTTGGCACAGCTCTACGAGCAGTACTTC. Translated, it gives CASSLAQLYEQYF. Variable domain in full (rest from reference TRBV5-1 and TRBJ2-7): KAGVTQTPRYLIKTRGQQVTLSCSPISGHRSVSWYQQTPGQGLQFLFEYFSETQRNKGNFPGRFSGRQFSNSRSEMNVSTLELGDSALYLCASSLAQLYEQYFGPGTRLTVT.

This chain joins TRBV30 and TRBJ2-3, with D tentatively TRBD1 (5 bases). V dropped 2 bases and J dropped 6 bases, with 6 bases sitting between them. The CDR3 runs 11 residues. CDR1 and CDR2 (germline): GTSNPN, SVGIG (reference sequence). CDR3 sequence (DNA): TGTGCCTGGAGTACAGGTGATACGCAGTATTTT. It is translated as CAWSTGDTQYF.

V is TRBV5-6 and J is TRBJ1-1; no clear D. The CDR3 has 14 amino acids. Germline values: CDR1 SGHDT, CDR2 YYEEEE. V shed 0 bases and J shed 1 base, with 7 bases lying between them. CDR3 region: CASSLGQANTEAFF. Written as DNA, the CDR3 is TGTGCCAGCAGCTTGGGGCAGGCGAACACTGAAGCTTTCTTT.

CDR3: CASSVALLAGDSEQFF. The CDR3 DNA sequence: TGTGCCAGCAGCGTAGCTCTATTAGCGGGAGATAGTGAGCAGTTCTTC. The rearrangement uses TRBV9 and TRBJ2-1, with 9 bases aligning to TRBD2. The CDR3 has 16 residues. J lost 9 bases, V lost 0 bases, and 10 bases had no gene match. Germline CDR1 is SGDLS and CDR2 is YYNGEE.

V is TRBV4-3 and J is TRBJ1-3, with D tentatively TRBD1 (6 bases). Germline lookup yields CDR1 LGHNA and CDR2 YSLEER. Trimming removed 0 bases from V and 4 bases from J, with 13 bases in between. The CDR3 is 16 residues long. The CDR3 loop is CASSQDDTGSGNTIYF. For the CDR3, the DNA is TGCGCCAGCAGCCAAGACGATACAGGGTCCGGAAACACCATATATTTT.

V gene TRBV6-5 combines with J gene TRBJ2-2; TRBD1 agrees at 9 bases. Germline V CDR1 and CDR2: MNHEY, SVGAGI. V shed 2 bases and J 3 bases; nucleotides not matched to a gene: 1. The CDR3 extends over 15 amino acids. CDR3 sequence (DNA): TGTGCCAGCAGTTACACAGGGGGCGACACCGGGGAGCTGTTTTTT. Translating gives CASSYTGGDTGELFF.

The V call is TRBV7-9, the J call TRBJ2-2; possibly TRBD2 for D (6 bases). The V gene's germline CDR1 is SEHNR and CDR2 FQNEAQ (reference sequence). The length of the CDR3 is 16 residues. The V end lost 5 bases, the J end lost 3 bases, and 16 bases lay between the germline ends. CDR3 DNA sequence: TGTGCCAGCAGCCCCGGGGGATGGGGCGACACCGGGGAGCTGTTTTTT. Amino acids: CASSPGGWGDTGELFF.

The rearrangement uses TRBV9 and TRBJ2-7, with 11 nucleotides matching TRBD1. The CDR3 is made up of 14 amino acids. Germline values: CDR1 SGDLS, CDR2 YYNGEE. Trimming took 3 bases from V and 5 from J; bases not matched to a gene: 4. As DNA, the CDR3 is TGTGCCAGCAGCGGGAGGACAGGGGGCCACGAGCAGTACTTC. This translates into CASSGRTGGHEQYF.

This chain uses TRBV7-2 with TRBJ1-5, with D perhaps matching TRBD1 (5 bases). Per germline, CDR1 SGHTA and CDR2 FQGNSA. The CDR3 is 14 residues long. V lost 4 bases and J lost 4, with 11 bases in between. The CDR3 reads CASSSRGVNQPQHF. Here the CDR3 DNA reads TGTGCCAGCAGCTCTAGGGGTGTTAATCAGCCCCAGCATTTT.

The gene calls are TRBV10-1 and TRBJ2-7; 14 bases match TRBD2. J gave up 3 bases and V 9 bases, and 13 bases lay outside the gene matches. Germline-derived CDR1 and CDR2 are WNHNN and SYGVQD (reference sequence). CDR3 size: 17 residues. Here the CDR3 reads CARRGLAGACLNYEQYF. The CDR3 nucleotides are TGCGCCAGGCGGGGACTAGCGGGAGCGTGCTTAAACTACGAGCAGTACTTC.

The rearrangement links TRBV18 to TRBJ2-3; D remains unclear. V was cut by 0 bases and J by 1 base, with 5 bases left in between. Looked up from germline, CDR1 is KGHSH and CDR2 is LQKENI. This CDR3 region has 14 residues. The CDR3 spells CASSPPARTDTQYF. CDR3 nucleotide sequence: TGTGCCAGCTCACCACCGGCCCGCACAGATACGCAGTATTTT.

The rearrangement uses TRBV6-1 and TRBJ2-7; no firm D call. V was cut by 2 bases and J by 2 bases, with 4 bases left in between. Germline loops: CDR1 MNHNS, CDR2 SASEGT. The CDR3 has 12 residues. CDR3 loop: CASSERAYEQYF. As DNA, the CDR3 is TGTGCCAGCAGTGAACGAGCCTACGAGCAGTACTTC.

The CDR3 DNA sequence: TGTGCCAGCAGTGCCGCTAGCGGGCAATTGTATCACGAGCAGTACTTC. Protein: CASSAASGQLYHEQYF. This chain uses TRBV6-1 with TRBJ2-7, with 8 bases fitting TRBD2. Trimming removed 4 bases from V and 5 bases from J; junction bases left unmatched: 13. This CDR3 has 16 amino acids. In germline, CDR1 is MNHNS, CDR2 SASEGT.

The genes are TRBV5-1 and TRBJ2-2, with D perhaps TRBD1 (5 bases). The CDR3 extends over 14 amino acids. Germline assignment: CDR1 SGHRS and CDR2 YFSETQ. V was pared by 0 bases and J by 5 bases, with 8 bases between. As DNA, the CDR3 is TGCGCCAGCAGCTTGGACGACAGAACCGGGGAGCTGTTTTTT. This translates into CASSLDDRTGELFF.

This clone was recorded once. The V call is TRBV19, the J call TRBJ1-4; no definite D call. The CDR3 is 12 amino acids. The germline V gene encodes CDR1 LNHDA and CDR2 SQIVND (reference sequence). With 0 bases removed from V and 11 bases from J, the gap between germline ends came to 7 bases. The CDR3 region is CASSIDRSKLFF. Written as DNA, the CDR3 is TGTGCCAGTAGTATAGATCGGTCGAAACTGTTTTTT.

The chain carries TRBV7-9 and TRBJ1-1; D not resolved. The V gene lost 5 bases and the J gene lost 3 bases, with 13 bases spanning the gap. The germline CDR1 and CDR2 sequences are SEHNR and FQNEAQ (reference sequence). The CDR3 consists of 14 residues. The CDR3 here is CASSPTREYTEAFF. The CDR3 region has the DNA TGTGCCAGCAGCCCGACCCGGGAGTACACTGAAGCTTTCTTT.